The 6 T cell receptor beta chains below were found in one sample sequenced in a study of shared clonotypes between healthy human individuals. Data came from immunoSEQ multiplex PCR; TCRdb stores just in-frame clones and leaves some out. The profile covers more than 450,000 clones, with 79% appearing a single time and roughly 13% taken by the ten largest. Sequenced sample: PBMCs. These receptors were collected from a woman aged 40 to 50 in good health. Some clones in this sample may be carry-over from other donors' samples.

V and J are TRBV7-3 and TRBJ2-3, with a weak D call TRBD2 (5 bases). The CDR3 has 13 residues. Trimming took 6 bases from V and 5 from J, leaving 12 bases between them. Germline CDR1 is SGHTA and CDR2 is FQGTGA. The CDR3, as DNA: TGTGCCAGCAGTTACTCCCGGGAAGATACGCAGTATTTT. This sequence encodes CASSYSREDTQYF.

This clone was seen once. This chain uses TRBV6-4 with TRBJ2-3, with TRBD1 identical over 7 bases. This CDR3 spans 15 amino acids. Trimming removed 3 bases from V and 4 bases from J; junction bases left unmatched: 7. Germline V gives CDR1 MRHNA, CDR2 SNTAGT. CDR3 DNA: TGTGCCAGCAGTGAAGAACAGGGGTCGGCAGATACGCAGTATTTT. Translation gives CASSEEQGSADTQYF.

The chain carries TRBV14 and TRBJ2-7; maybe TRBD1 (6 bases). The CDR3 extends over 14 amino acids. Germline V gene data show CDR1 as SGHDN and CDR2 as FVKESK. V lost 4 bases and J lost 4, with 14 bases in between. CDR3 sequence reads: CASSRGTGRYEQYF. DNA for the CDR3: TGTGCCAGCAGCCGAGGAACAGGGCGGTACGAGCAGTACTTC.

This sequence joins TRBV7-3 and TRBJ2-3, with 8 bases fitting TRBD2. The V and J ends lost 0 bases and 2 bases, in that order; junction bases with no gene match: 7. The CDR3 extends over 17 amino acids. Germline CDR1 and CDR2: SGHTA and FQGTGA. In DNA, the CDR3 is TGTGCCAGCAGCTTAACGGGTGCGGGAGGCCCCACAGATACGCAGTATTTT. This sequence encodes CASSLTGAGGPTDTQYF.

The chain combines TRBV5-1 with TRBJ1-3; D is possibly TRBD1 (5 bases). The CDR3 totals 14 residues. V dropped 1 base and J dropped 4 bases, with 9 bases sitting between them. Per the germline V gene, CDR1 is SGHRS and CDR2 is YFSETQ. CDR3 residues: CASSLSGQGNTIYF. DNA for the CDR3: TGCGCCAGCAGCTTGTCAGGGCAGGGAAACACCATATATTTT.

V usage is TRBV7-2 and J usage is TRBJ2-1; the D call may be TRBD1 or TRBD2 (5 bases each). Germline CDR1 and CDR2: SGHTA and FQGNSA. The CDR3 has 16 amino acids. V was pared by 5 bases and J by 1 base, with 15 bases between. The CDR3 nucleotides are TGTGCCAGCAGCAAAACCGGGACGGGATCCTACAATGAGCAGTTCTTC. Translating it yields CASSKTGTGSYNEQFF.